One sample yielded the 27 T cell receptor beta chains listed below, sequenced in a study of blood T cells in healthy people across ages. Alongside a J-beta primer mix, a sample-barcoded 5' primer served in a second PCR lasting about 7 to 11 cycles. TCRdb re-called the 5' RACE reads through MiXCR, storing one row per CDR3 protein. The profile shows 780,000 or so distinct CDR3 sequences, roughly three fifths of them singletons. Sequencing was carried out using blood. The receptors here all came from a man in his forties in good health.

In its sample, this clonotype was seen many times. V and J are TRBV7-2 and TRBJ2-5, with TRBD1 identical over 10 bases. The CDR3 has 14 residues. The ends lost 4 bases at V and 4 bases at J; junction bases unmatched: 3. Germline CDR1 reads SGHTA; CDR2 reads FQGNSA. The CDR3 nucleotides read TGTGCCAGCAGCTACCGGACAGGGGGAGAGACCCAGTACTTC. Translating gives CASSYRTGGETQYF. Drawing the rest from reference TRBV7-2 and TRBJ2-5, the complete variable domain is GAGVSQSPSNKVTEKGKDVELRCDPISGHTALYWYRQSLGQGLEFLIYFQGNSAPDKSGLPSDRFSAERTGGSVSTLTIQRTQQEDSAVYLCASSYRTGGETQYFGPGTRLLVL.

V and J are TRBV4-1 and TRBJ1-2, with a tentative D call TRBD1 (6 bases). The CDR3 is made up of 12 amino acids. CDR1 and CDR2 (germline): MGHRA, YSYEKL. Trimming pared 7 bases from V and 8 bases from J, leaving 14 bases between. Here the CDR3 reads CASKTWDTGYTF. CDR3 sequence (DNA): TGCGCCAGCAAAACATGGGACACGGGCTACACCTTC.

A single count supports this clonotype. Possible read error: a much larger clone is one base away. The chain combines TRBV7-7 with TRBJ2-5; maybe TRBD2 (6 bases). Trimming removed 2 bases from V and 4 bases from J, with 11 bases in between. This CDR3 spans 14 amino acids. Per germline, CDR1 SSHAT and CDR2 FNYEAQ (reference sequence). The CDR3 loop is CASSLYSGGETQYF. In DNA, the CDR3 is TGTGCCAGCAGCTTATATTCCGGGGGAGAGACCCAGTACTTC.

This sequence joins TRBV10-3 and TRBJ1-5, with no clear D. The CDR3 spans 12 residues. Germline assignment: CDR1 ENHRY and CDR2 SYGVKD. Trimming took off 8 bases at V and 3 bases at J, with 8 bases between the two ends. CDR3 residues: CAIGEDNQPQHF. CDR3 nucleotide sequence: TGTGCCATCGGGGAGGACAATCAGCCCCAGCATTTT.

The J gene is TRBJ1-4, the V gene TRBV12-3 or TRBV12-4, with D tentatively TRBD1 (5 bases). Trimming removed 6 bases from V and 5 bases from J, with 19 bases in between. This CDR3 contains 16 residues. The DNA of the CDR3 is TGTGCCAGCAGCCGTGGCCCGGGGCGGATAAATGAAAAACTGTTTTTT. Encoded protein: CASSRGPGRINEKLFF.

The V gene is TRBV6-2 or TRBV6-3, the J gene TRBJ2-1; 9 bases agree with TRBD1. The J call may be wrong; the DNA end is better matched by TRBJ2-7. Germline-derived CDR1 and CDR2 are MNHEY and SVGEGT. This CDR3 is 16 amino acids long. The CDR3 sequence: CASSYLGQGGPYEQYF. DNA for the CDR3: TGTGCCAGCAGTTACCTGGGACAGGGAGGGCCCTACGAGCAGTACTTC.

Only a few counts were recorded for this clonotype. The genes are TRBV5-6 and TRBJ2-3; tentative D call: TRBD2 (6 bases). Germline loops: CDR1 SGHDT, CDR2 YYEEEE. The CDR3 length is 14 residues. V shed 0 bases and J shed 5 bases, with 10 bases lying between them. The CDR3: CASSLALEGDTQYF. CDR3 sequence (DNA): TGTGCCAGCAGCTTGGCCTTGGAGGGAGATACGCAGTATTTT.

The chain uses TRBV5-1 and TRBJ2-1; perhaps TRBD2 as D (5 bases). The V end lost 5 bases, the J end lost 8 bases, and 11 bases lay between the germline ends. CDR3 length: 12 amino acids. From germline, CDR1 is SGHRS and CDR2 YFSETQ. CDR3 bases: TGCGCCAGCAGACTAGACTTCGATGAGCAGTTCTTC. Its protein is CASRLDFDEQFF.

The V call is TRBV3-1, the J call TRBJ2-1, with D perhaps matching TRBD1 (6 bases). V was pared by 1 base and J by 7 bases, with 11 bases between. Looked up from germline, CDR1 is LGHDT and CDR2 is YNNKEL (reference sequence). The CDR3 has 14 residues. This chain's CDR3 is CASSQVRTVNEQFF. CDR3 DNA sequence: TGTGCCAGCAGCCAAGTACGGACAGTTAATGAGCAGTTCTTC.

This chain joins TRBV6-4 and TRBJ1-2; tentatively, D is TRBD1 (6 bases). This CDR3 has 14 amino acids. Trimming cost V 3 bases and J 2 bases, with 10 bases left between them. The germline gives CDR1 MRHNA, CDR2 SNTAGT. The CDR3 coding sequence is TGTGCCAGCAGTGATACAGGGAAAAACTATGGCTACACCTTC. This translates into CASSDTGKNYGYTF.

The chain's CDR3 is CASSSRLGLAGDLTDTQYF. The DNA for the CDR3 is TGTGCCAGCAGTTCGCGACTTGGACTAGCGGGGGACCTCACAGATACGCAGTATTTT. The V gene is TRBV12-3 or TRBV12-4, the J gene TRBJ2-3; TRBD2 aligns across 13 bases. The J segment lost 2 bases and the V segment lost 4 bases, leaving 12 bases of the junction unmatched. CDR3 size: 19 residues.

There are a few counts of this clonotype. The rearrangement uses TRBV7-2 and TRBJ2-4, with D tentatively TRBD1 or TRBD2 (5 bases each). The J call may be wrong; the DNA end is better matched by TRBJ2-5. The CDR3 totals 15 residues. The germline CDR1 and CDR2 sequences are SGHTA and FQGNSA. The CDR3 reads CASSPAGTTKETQYF. As DNA, the CDR3 is TGTGCCAGCAGCCCGGCAGGGACGACAAAAGAGACCCAGTACTTC.

The chain links TRBV4-1 to TRBJ1-1; 8 bases agree with TRBD1. Unmatched junction bases numbered 8, after V lost 1 base and J lost 4 bases. The germline V gene has CDR1 MGHRA and CDR2 YSYEKL. The CDR3 extends over 16 amino acids. As DNA, the CDR3 is TGCGCCAGCAGCCAAGGCCAGGGGGCTACGAGCACTGAAGCTTTCTTT. It translates to CASSQGQGATSTEAFF.

The chain couples TRBV10-3 to TRBJ2-5; 7 bases map to TRBD1. The length of the CDR3 is 15 residues. Trimming at V came to 4 bases and at J to 5 bases, leaving 10 bases not matched to a gene. Looked up from germline, CDR1 is ENHRY and CDR2 is SYGVKD. The CDR3, as DNA: TGTGCCATCAGTGCCTACGATCTACAGGGGGAGACCCAGTACTTC. It encodes CAISAYDLQGETQYF.

A remark on this clonotype: A much bigger clone sits one base away, suggesting this may be a read error. V usage is TRBV11-2 and J usage is TRBJ1-2; 8 bases align to TRBD1. The V gene end was trimmed by 4 bases and the J gene end by 1 base; junction bases not matched to a gene: 14. CDR1 and CDR2 from the germline V gene are SGHAT and FQNNGV. CDR3 size: 18 residues. The CDR3 region has the DNA TGTGCCAGCAGCTCGGGGAGCAGGGGGCGCGGCTTTAACTATGGCTACACCTTC. Protein sequence: CASSSGSRGRGFNYGYTF.

The chain carries TRBV6-1 and TRBJ2-5, with 10 bases matching TRBD1. Germline V lookup: CDR1 MNHNS, CDR2 SASEGT. V was clipped by 6 bases and J by 10 bases; unmatched bases: 8. The CDR3 runs 13 residues. The CDR3 nucleotides read TGTGCCAGCAGGCACGACAGGGGGCAGGTCCAGTACTTC. Protein sequence: CASRHDRGQVQYF.

The V call is TRBV20-1, the J call TRBJ2-1; tentative D call: TRBD2 (5 bases). This CDR3 is built from 13 residues. Germline V gives CDR1 DFQATT, CDR2 SNEGSKA (reference sequence). The V end was cut by 2 bases, the J end by 9 bases, with 14 bases between. CDR3 region: CSARSGIAGEQFF. The CDR3 nucleotides read TGCAGTGCTAGAAGTGGAATTGCGGGTGAGCAGTTCTTC.

The chain employs TRBV20-1 and TRBJ2-5; maybe TRBD1 (6 bases). The length of the CDR3 is 12 residues. Germline V gene data show CDR1 as DFQATT and CDR2 as SNEGSKA (reference sequence). V shed 5 bases and J shed 2 bases, with 9 bases lying between them. The CDR3 loop is CSAWTAQETQYF. CDR3 DNA: TGCAGTGCTTGGACAGCTCAAGAGACCCAGTACTTC.

As to this clonotype: One end of the junction does not line up with germline, which may come from a read error. The chain has TRBV5-1 and TRBJ2-1, with 8 nucleotides matching TRBD1. CDR1 and CDR2 (germline): SGHRS, YFSETQ. The CDR3 consists of 16 residues. The CDR3 protein is CARSLDGQGYYNEQFF. Written as DNA, the CDR3 is TGCGCCCGCAGCTTGGACGGACAGGGTTATTACAATGAGCAGTTCTTC.

This clonotype has just a few counts. The chain uses TRBV7-9 and TRBJ2-7; tentatively, D is TRBD2 (7 bases). Germline loops: CDR1 SEHNR, CDR2 FQNEAQ (reference sequence). This CDR3 has 16 amino acids. The V and J ends lost 5 bases and 3 bases respectively, with 20 bases between them. The CDR3 protein is CASSPSLGGPVYEQYF. The CDR3 region has the DNA TGTGCCAGCAGCCCCTCCTTGGGGGGGCCTGTCTACGAGCAGTACTTC.

The genes are TRBV10-3 and TRBJ2-5; D is perhaps TRBD1 or TRBD2 (6 bases each). The better agreement between TRBJ2-7 and the DNA end casts doubt on the J call. Germline V gene sequence: CDR1 ENHRY, CDR2 SYGVKD. The length of the CDR3 is 13 residues. CDR3 bases: TGTGCCATCATGGCCGGGGGCGATTACGAGCAGTACTTC. As protein: CAIMAGGDYEQYF.

This chain connects TRBV7-9 to TRBJ2-7, with D perhaps matching TRBD2 (5 bases). Per the germline V gene, CDR1 is SEHNR and CDR2 is FQNEAQ (reference sequence). This CDR3 has 16 residues. V dropped 0 bases and J dropped 7 bases, with 19 bases sitting between them. The CDR3 bases are TGTGCCAGCAGCTTAGCGTCCGGGATACGAGTCAATGAGCAGTACTTC. Translation: CASSLASGIRVNEQYF. Full variable domain (rest looked up from reference TRBV7-9 and TRBJ2-7): DTGVSQNPRHKITKRGQNVTFRCDPISEHNRLYWYRQTLGQGPEFLTYFQNEAQLEKSRLLSDRFSAERPKGSFSTLEIQRTEQGDSAMYLCASSLASGIRVNEQYFGPGTRLTVT.

The chain is built from TRBV7-2 and TRBJ2-1; D is unclear. Germline V gene lookup returns CDR1 SGHTA and CDR2 FQGNSA. The V and J ends lost 5 bases and 7 bases respectively, with 18 bases between them. The CDR3 spans 15 residues. The CDR3, as DNA: TGTGCCAGCAGCGAAGAGACCCAAGGTCCTAATGAGCAGTTCTTC. Translated, it gives CASSEETQGPNEQFF.

V and J are TRBV2 and TRBJ1-4, with D perhaps TRBD1 (5 bases). This CDR3 contains 13 residues. The germline CDR1 and CDR2 sequences are SNHLY and FYNNEI. Trimming stripped 7 bases from V and 8 bases from J, with 14 bases between. The CDR3 DNA follows: TGTGCCAGCAATCAGGGCTTTAAAGAAAAACTGTTTTTT. Translated, it gives CASNQGFKEKLFF.

This clonotype was counted only a few times. V usage is TRBV29-1 and J usage is TRBJ2-3; 10 nucleotides line up with TRBD1. Unmatched junction bases numbered 7, after V lost 3 bases and J lost 7 bases. CDR1 is SQVTM and CDR2 is ANQGSEA in the germline V gene. This CDR3 is built from 14 residues. Written as DNA, the CDR3 is TGCAGCGTTGAGGGGACAGGGGACTTTTATACGCAGTATTTT. Protein: CSVEGTGDFYTQYF.

The chain combines TRBV7-9 with TRBJ2-5, with 7 nucleotides matching TRBD1. The J call may be incorrect, as the DNA end agrees better with TRBJ2-7. Germline V gene sequence: CDR1 SEHNR, CDR2 FQNEAQ (reference sequence). This CDR3 contains 15 residues. CDR3 nucleotide sequence: TGTGCCAGCAGCCCGCGCACGGGACAGCCCTACGAGCAGTACTTC. Residues: CASSPRTGQPYEQYF.

This chain links TRBV20-1 with TRBJ1-1; D is undetermined. The CDR3 is made up of 14 amino acids. Germline CDR1 DFQATT, CDR2 SNEGSKA (reference sequence). The V and J ends lost 3 bases and 4 bases respectively, with 15 bases between them. CDR3 protein: CSARVPGTLTEAFF. CDR3 DNA: TGCAGTGCTAGGGTACCCGGCACCCTCACTGAAGCTTTCTTT.